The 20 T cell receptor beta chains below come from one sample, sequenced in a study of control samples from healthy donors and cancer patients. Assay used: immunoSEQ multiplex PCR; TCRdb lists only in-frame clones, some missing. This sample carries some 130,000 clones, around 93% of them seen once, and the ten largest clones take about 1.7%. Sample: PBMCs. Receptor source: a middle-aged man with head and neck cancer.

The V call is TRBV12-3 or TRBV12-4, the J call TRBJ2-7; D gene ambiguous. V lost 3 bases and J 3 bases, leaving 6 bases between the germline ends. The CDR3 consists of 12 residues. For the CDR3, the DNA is TGTGCCAGCAGTTTGACTCACTACGAGCAGTACTTC. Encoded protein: CASSLTHYEQYF.

CDR3: CASSVTGTENIQYF. The CDR3 DNA sequence: TGTGCCAGCAGCGTTACCGGGACAGAAAACATTCAGTACTTC. This rearrangement joins TRBV9 to TRBJ2-4; 7 nucleotides agree with TRBD1. The CDR3 is made up of 14 amino acids. Trimming took 2 bases from V and 5 from J; bases not matched to a gene: 4. Looked up from germline, CDR1 is SGDLS and CDR2 is YYNGEE.

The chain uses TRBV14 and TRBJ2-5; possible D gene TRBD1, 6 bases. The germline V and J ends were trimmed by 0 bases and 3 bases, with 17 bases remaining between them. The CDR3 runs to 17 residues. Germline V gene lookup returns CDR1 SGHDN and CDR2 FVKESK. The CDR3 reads CASSQDLAGVVEETQYF. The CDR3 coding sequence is TGTGCCAGCAGCCAAGATCTCGCAGGGGTCGTGGAAGAGACCCAGTACTTC.

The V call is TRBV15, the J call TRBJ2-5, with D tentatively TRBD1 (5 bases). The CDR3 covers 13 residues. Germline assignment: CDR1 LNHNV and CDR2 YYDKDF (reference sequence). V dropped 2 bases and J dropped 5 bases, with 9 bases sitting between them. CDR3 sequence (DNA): TGTGCCACCAGCAGACAGGGAAGCGAGACCCAGTACTTC. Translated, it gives CATSRQGSETQYF. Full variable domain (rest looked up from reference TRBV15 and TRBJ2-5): DAMVIQNPRYQVTQFGKPVTLSCSQTLNHNVMYWYQQKSSQAPKLLFHYYDKDFNNEADTPDNFQSRRPNTSFCFLDIRSPGLGDTAMYLCATSRQGSETQYFGPGTRLLVL.

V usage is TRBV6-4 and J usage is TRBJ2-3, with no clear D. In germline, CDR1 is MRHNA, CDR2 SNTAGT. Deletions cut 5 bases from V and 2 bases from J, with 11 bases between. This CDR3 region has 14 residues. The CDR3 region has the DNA TGTGCCAGCAGTCCAAAGGATTTCACAGATACGCAGTATTTT. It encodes CASSPKDFTDTQYF.

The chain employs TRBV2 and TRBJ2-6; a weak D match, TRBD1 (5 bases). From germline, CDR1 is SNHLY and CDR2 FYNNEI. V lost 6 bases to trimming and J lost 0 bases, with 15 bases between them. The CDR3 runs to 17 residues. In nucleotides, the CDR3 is TGTGCCAGCAGACTGAAGGACAATATCTCTGGGGCCAACGTCCTGACTTTC. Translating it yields CASRLKDNISGANVLTF.

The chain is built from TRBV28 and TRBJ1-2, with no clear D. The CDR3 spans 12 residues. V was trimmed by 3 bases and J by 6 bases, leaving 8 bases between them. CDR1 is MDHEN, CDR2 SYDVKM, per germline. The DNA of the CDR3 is TGTGCCAGCAGTTTCTCCTGGCATGGCTACACCTTC. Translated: CASSFSWHGYTF.

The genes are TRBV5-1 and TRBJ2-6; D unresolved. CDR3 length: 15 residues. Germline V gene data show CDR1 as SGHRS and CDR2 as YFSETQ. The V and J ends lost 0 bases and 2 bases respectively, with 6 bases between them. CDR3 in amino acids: CASSLEGTGANVLTF. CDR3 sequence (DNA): TGCGCCAGCAGCTTGGAAGGTACTGGGGCCAACGTCCTGACTTTC.

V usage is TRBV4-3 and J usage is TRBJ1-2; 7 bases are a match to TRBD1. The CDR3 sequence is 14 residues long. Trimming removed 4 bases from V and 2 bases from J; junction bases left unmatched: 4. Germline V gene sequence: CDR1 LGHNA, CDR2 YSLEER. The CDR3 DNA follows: TGCGCCAGCAGCCGAGGACAGGAGAACTATGGCTACACCTTC. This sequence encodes CASSRGQENYGYTF.

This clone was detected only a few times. CDR3 sequence reads: CASSLAAAVPPEKLFF. The DNA for the CDR3 is TGTGCCAGCAGCTTAGCGGCGGCAGTCCCCCCTGAAAAACTGTTTTTT. The V gene is TRBV7-9, the J gene TRBJ1-4, with D uncertain. The CDR3 covers 16 residues. Trimming removed 0 bases at V and 7 bases at J, with 15 bases between. Germline V gene data show CDR1 as SEHNR and CDR2 as FQNEAQ (reference sequence).

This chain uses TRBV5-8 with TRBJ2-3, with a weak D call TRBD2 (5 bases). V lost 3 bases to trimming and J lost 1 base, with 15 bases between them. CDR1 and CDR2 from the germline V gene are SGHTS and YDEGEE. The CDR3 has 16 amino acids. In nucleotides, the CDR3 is TGTGCCAGCAGCTCCAGGAGACTATCTGGCACAGATACGCAGTATTTT. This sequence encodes CASSSRRLSGTDTQYF.

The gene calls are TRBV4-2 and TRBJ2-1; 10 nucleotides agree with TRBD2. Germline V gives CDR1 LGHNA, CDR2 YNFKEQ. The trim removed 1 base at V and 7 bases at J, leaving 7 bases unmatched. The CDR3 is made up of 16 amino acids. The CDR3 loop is CASSQVQRGGRNEQFF. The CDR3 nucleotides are TGTGCCAGCAGCCAAGTACAGCGGGGGGGCCGAAATGAGCAGTTCTTC.

The CDR3 is CASSQPRQGRSSPLHF. CDR3 DNA sequence: TGCGCCAGCAGCCAACCCAGACAGGGGAGAAGTTCACCCCTCCACTTT. The V gene is TRBV4-1, the J gene TRBJ1-6; 8 bases align to TRBD1. The CDR3 runs to 16 residues. Losses at the gene ends were 2 bases for V and 9 bases for J; bases not matched to a gene: 9. The germline V gene has CDR1 MGHRA and CDR2 YSYEKL.

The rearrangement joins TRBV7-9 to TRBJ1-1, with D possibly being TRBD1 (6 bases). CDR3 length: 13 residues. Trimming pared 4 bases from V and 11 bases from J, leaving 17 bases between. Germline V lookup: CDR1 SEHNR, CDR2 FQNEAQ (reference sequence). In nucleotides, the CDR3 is TGTGCCAGCAGCTCGTCTGGGGGCGCGGGCGCTTTCTTT. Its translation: CASSSSGGAGAFF.

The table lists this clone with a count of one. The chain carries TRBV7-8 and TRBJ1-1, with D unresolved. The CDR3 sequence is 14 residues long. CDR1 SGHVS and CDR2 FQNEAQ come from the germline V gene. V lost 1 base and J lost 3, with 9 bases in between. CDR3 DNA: TGTGCCAGCAGCTTAGGCGGGGTGGACACTGAAGCTTTCTTT. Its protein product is CASSLGGVDTEAFF. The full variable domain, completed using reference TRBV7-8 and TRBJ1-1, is GAGVSQSPRYKVAKRGQDVALRCDPISGHVSLFWYQQALGQGPEFLTYFQNEAQLDKSGLPSDRFFAERPEGSVSTLKIQRTQQEDSAVYLCASSLGGVDTEAFFGQGTRLTVV.

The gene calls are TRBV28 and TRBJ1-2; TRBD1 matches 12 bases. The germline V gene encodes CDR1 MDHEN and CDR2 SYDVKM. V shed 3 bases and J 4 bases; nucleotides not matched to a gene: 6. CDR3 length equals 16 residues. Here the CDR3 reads CASSFGTGGAGYGYTF. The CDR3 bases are TGTGCCAGCAGTTTTGGGACAGGGGGCGCGGGCTATGGCTACACCTTC.

The CDR3 nucleotides are TGTGCCAGTAGGGAGAGGAACACTGAAGCTTTCTTT. Its protein is CASRERNTEAFF. This chain joins TRBV19 and TRBJ1-1; no reliable D call. This CDR3 is built from 12 residues. With 6 bases removed from V and 1 base from J, the gap between germline ends came to 6 bases. Germline loops: CDR1 LNHDA, CDR2 SQIVND (reference sequence). Using reference TRBV19 and TRBJ1-1 for the parts outside the CDR3, the full variable domain is DGGITQSPKYLFRKEGQNVTLSCEQNLNHDAMYWYRQDPGQGLRLIYYSQIVNDFQKGDIAEGYSVSREKKESFPLTVTSAQKNPTAFYLCASRERNTEAFFGQGTRLTVV.

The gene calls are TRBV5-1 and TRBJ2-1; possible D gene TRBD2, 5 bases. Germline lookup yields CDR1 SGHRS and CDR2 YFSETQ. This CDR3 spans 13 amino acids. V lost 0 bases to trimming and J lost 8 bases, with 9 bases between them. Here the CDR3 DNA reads TGCGCCAGCAGCTTGGGGGAGCGCGATGAGCAGTTCTTC. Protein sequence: CASSLGERDEQFF.

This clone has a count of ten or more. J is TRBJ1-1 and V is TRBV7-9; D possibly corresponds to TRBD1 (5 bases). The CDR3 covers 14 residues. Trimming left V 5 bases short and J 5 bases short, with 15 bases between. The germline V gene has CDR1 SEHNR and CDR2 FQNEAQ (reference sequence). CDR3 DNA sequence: TGTGCCAGCAGCCGGGGACCCAGGAGGACTGAAGCTTTCTTT. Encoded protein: CASSRGPRRTEAFF.

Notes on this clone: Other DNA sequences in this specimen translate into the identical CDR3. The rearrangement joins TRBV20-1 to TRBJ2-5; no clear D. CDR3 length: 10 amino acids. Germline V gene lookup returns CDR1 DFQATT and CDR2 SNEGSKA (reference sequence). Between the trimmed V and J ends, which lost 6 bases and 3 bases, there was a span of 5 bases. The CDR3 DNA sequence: TGCAGTGCCCAGGAAGAGACCCAGTACTTC. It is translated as CSAQEETQYF.